The source of this T cell receptor (beta chain) is a study of blood T cell repertoires in COVID-19. Participants were placed into cohorts based on the clinical history they reported. V gave up 9 bases and J gave up 5 bases, with 20 bases separating them. The CDR3 has 15 residues. Germline V gene lookup returns CDR1 LNHDA and CDR2 SQIVND (reference sequence). The repertoire was sequenced with immunoSEQ multiplex PCR; TCRdb's copy has only in-frame clones and lacks some. The top ten clones hold under 8% of a sample with roughly 230,000 clones, more than 75% of them seen once. The TCR was taken from a woman in her 50s who had been exposed to COVID-19. The V gene is TRBV19, the J gene TRBJ1-5, with D unresolved. Sequencing was performed on PBMCs or T cells enriched from blood (not recorded which). The CDR3 bases are TGTGCCAGCAGCGCGAGGGCAGCCAAATATCAGCCCCAGCATTTT. This sequence encodes CASSARAAKYQPQHF. Full variable domain (missing parts from reference TRBV19 and TRBJ1-5): DGGITQSPKYLFRKEGQNVTLSCEQNLNHDAMYWYRQDPGQGLRLIYYSQIVNDFQKGDIAEGYSVSREKKESFPLTVTSAQKNPTAFYLCASSARAAKYQPQHFGDGTRLSIL.